This T cell receptor (beta chain) originates from a study of T cells and Merkel cell carcinoma outcomes. Study-level points and caveats: Repertoire plus T-cell density reportedly predicted Merkel cell carcinoma outcomes.

This table comes from immunoSEQ multiplex PCR, and its TCRdb copy is limited to in-frame clones, with some not included. The sample carries some 15,000 clones, 85% to 90% recorded once. A word on this clone: The antigen is not known.

Sequenced input: tumor tissue from Merkel cell carcinoma. The source is a human donor with Merkel cell carcinoma.

CDR3 region: CASSLGGGLGEKLFF. CDR3 coding DNA: TGTGCCAGCAGCTTAGGTGGGGGGCTCGGGGAAAAACTGTTTTTT. This sequence joins TRBV7-8 and TRBJ1-4; D may be TRBD1 (6 bases). V lost 1 base and J 8 bases, leaving 14 bases between the germline ends. The CDR3 sequence is 15 residues long. The germline V gene encodes CDR1 SGHVS and CDR2 FQNEAQ.